The next 7 T cell receptor beta chains were all read from a single sample in a study of Ad26.COV2.S vaccination and SARS-CoV-2 variants. Data came from immunoSEQ multiplex PCR; TCRdb stores just in-frame clones and leaves some out. The sample has fewer than 50,000 clones; approximately 80% are singletons. The specimen was peripheral blood, collected after recovery from COVID-19. All receptors come from a human donor who had recovered from COVID-19.

The CDR3 DNA sequence: TGTGCCAGCAGTGAAACCGGTGGTCGGCCCCAGCATTTT. Its translation is CASSETGGRPQHF. This chain connects TRBV6-1 to TRBJ1-5; D call uncertain. The V gene lost 2 bases and the J gene lost 9 bases, with 11 bases spanning the gap. This CDR3 is built from 13 residues. Germline V gene lookup returns CDR1 MNHNS and CDR2 SASEGT.

J is TRBJ2-2 and V is TRBV5-1; no reliable D call. The germline CDR1 and CDR2 sequences are SGHRS and YFSETQ. The CDR3 sequence is 14 residues long. Trimming stripped 0 bases from V and 7 bases from J, with 10 bases between. The chain's CDR3 is CASSLGDPGGELFF. The CDR3 DNA reads TGCGCCAGCAGCTTGGGGGATCCGGGCGGGGAGCTGTTTTTT. Variable domain in full (rest from reference TRBV5-1 and TRBJ2-2): KAGVTQTPRYLIKTRGQQVTLSCSPISGHRSVSWYQQTPGQGLQFLFEYFSETQRNKGNFPGRFSGRQFSNSRSEMNVSTLELGDSALYLCASSLGDPGGELFFGEGSRLTVL.

The V gene is TRBV5-6, the J gene TRBJ2-1, with TRBD2 matching 10 bases. The V and J ends lost 4 bases and 5 bases, in that order; junction bases with no gene match: 9. Germline CDR1 and CDR2: SGHDT and YYEEEE. The CDR3 runs to 16 residues. The CDR3 nucleotides are TGTGCCAGCAGCACCCACCTAGCGGGGGTTCACAATGAGCAGTTCTTC. It codes for CASSTHLAGVHNEQFF.

This rearrangement joins TRBV2 to TRBJ2-3; TRBD2 might be the D (6 bases). The V gene's germline CDR1 is SNHLY and CDR2 FYNNEI. CDR3 length equals 16 residues. The germline V and J ends were trimmed by 2 bases and 2 bases, with 14 bases remaining between them. CDR3 sequence: CASSETVWGDTDTQYF. CDR3 bases: TGTGCCAGCAGTGAAACGGTTTGGGGGGACACAGATACGCAGTATTTT.

CDR3 in amino acids: CAISAAPRQGNTEAFF. The CDR3 DNA reads TGTGCCATCAGTGCGGCTCCCCGACAGGGTAACACTGAAGCTTTCTTT. This chain links TRBV10-3 with TRBJ1-1; 7 bases match TRBD1. CDR3 length: 16 amino acids. Germline CDR1 reads ENHRY; CDR2 reads SYGVKD. The J segment lost 2 bases and the V segment lost 4 bases, leaving 10 bases of the junction unmatched.

The chain has TRBV7-7 and TRBJ2-5; 8 bases line up with TRBD2. The germline gives CDR1 SSHAT, CDR2 FNYEAQ (reference sequence). Trimming at V came to 5 bases and at J to 1 base, leaving 6 bases not matched to a gene. The CDR3 spans 15 residues. The CDR3 DNA reads as TGTGCCAGCAGCCCCCGACTAGCGTTCCAAGAGACCCAGTACTTC. The encoded protein is CASSPRLAFQETQYF.

This clone was seen just once. The rearrangement links TRBV4-1 to TRBJ1-5; no firm D call. Germline values: CDR1 MGHRA, CDR2 YSYEKL. The V gene lost 4 bases and the J gene lost 0 bases, with 13 bases spanning the gap. CDR3 length equals 16 residues. CDR3 sequence (DNA): TGCGCCAGCAGCCTGGCGGACGGAAGTAGCAATCAGCCCCAGCATTTT. Translation gives CASSLADGSSNQPQHF.